Below, 5 T cell receptor beta chains from the same sample are listed, as sequenced in a study of response to subunit inactivated influenza vaccine. Via MiXCR, TCRdb re-called the RT-PCR reads, giving one row per CDR3 protein. Among about 650,000 distinct CDR3 sequences, 13% to 15% were seen once, and the ten largest hold roughly 7.2%. The sequencing here drew on PBMCs from blood, taken 14 to 15 days before vaccination. Receptors were obtained from a man aged 50-60 years who received an inactivated influenza vaccine.

This clonotype was seen only a few times. The gene calls are TRBV7-9 and TRBJ2-7, with TRBD2 identical over 9 bases. The CDR3 length is 15 residues. CDR1 is SEHNR, CDR2 FQNEAQ, per germline (reference sequence). V shed 1 base, J shed 5 bases, and the junction held 6 bases outside the gene matches. The CDR3: CASSLESGGRDEQYF. The CDR3 DNA follows: TGTGCCAGCAGCTTAGAGAGCGGGGGGAGGGACGAGCAGTACTTC.

This clonotype has a count of ten or more. The rearrangement links TRBV27 to TRBJ2-7, with 9 positions matching TRBD1. The CDR3 has 13 residues. The germline V gene encodes CDR1 MNHEY and CDR2 SMNVEV (reference sequence). Losses at the gene ends were 9 bases for V and 3 bases for J; bases not matched to a gene: 6. Written as DNA, the CDR3 is TGTGCCAGTTCCGGGACAGGGCTCTACGAGCAGTACTTC. This sequence encodes CASSGTGLYEQYF.

This chain links TRBV20-1 with TRBJ2-4; no clear D. The CDR3 sequence is 16 residues long. Germline assignment: CDR1 DFQATT and CDR2 SNEGSKA (reference sequence). V lost 5 bases to trimming and J lost 1 base, with 18 bases between them. The DNA for the CDR3 is TGCAGTGCTTCTAGACTGGATCCCAGCGCCAAAAACATTCAGTACTTC. Its protein product is CSASRLDPSAKNIQYF.

The table lists this clonotype with many counts. The chain uses TRBV29-1 and TRBJ2-3; TRBD1 matches 10 bases. Germline V gene sequence: CDR1 SQVTM, CDR2 ANQGSEA. V gave up 0 bases and J gave up 2 bases; unmatched junction bases: 8. The CDR3 covers 17 residues. CDR3 bases: TGCAGCGTTGAAGACTTCCGACAGGGGGCGGCCACAGATACGCAGTATTTT. Protein product: CSVEDFRQGAATDTQYF.

This clonotype was counted a few times. The rearrangement uses TRBV7-9 and TRBJ1-1; TRBD1 aligns across 8 bases. Trimming removed 2 bases from V and 8 bases from J; junction bases left unmatched: 7. This CDR3 has 14 residues. Germline CDR1 is SEHNR and CDR2 is FQNEAQ (reference sequence). The chain's CDR3 is CASSLTTGDGEAFF. The CDR3 DNA is TGTGCCAGCAGCTTAACGACAGGGGACGGCGAAGCTTTCTTT.